The present T cell receptor (beta chain) was sequenced within a study of OX40 agonist ivuxolimab in advanced cancers. Study overall: Patient treatment consisted of intravenous ivuxolimab administration every 2 weeks at 0.01 to 10 mg/kg. Dose-escalation patients' cancers were hepatocellular carcinoma, melanoma, renal cell or head and neck cancer.

Assay used: immunoSEQ multiplex PCR; TCRdb lists only in-frame clones, some missing. The sample contains some 43,000 clones, 80% to 90% of which appear only once. The CDR3 runs 15 residues. Trimming shortened V by 4 bases and J by 6 bases, and 16 bases separated the two germline ends. In germline, CDR1 is MNHEY, CDR2 SMNVEV (reference sequence). The sample in question was CD4+ or CD8+ T cells sorted from blood, obtained in a trial of the OX40 agonist ivuxolimab. The sequence came from an adult with an advanced solid tumor such as melanoma, head and neck, liver or kidney cancer. This rearrangement joins TRBV27 to TRBJ2-1; D is possibly TRBD2 (6 bases). The CDR3 is CASSSGLRLGNEQFF. The CDR3, as DNA: TGTGCCAGCAGTTCCGGACTACGATTGGGCAATGAGCAGTTCTTC.